Listed here are 26 T cell receptor beta chains from one sample, sequenced in a study of cytomegalovirus exposure and HLA in healthy donors. The PCR employed 60 Vbeta primers together with 13 Jbeta primers. Assay used: immunoSEQ multiplex PCR; TCRdb lists only in-frame clones, some missing. The top ten clones hold under 7% of a sample with about 130,000 clones, 70% to 90% of them seen once. Sequencing was done on a sample of PBMCs. These receptors came from a woman in her forties in good health and CMV-seropositive.

V and J are TRBV7-6 and TRBJ2-5; TRBD2 matches 9 bases. Germline-derived CDR1 and CDR2 are SGHVS and FNYEAQ. Germline trimming cut 1 base from V and 1 base from J; bases unmatched to any gene: 4. CDR3 length: 16 residues. The CDR3 loop reads CASSLGSGGSQETQYF. The DNA of the CDR3 is TGTGCCAGCAGCTTAGGGAGCGGGGGGTCCCAAGAGACCCAGTACTTC.

This chain uses TRBV29-1 with TRBJ2-3; a possible D gene is TRBD1 (6 bases). The V gene's germline CDR1 is SQVTM and CDR2 ANQGSEA. The CDR3 is 13 amino acids. V shed 6 bases and J shed 2 bases, with 12 bases lying between them. The CDR3 sequence is CSVAGQYTDTQYF. The CDR3 DNA reads as TGCAGCGTCGCAGGACAGTACACAGATACGCAGTATTTT.

This clone has a single count. The rearrangement links TRBV4-1 to TRBJ2-1; no clear D gene. The CDR3 runs to 14 residues. Germline V gene data show CDR1 as MGHRA and CDR2 as YSYEKL. V was pared by 5 bases and J by 0 bases, with 8 bases between. CDR3 sequence reads: CASSRHSSYNEQFF. CDR3 DNA: TGCGCCAGCAGCAGACATAGCTCCTACAATGAGCAGTTCTTC.

The rearrangement joins TRBV27 to TRBJ2-1; 10 nucleotides line up with TRBD2. With V trimmed by 8 bases and J by 4 bases, 11 bases remained unmatched. This CDR3 spans 16 amino acids. The germline CDR1 and CDR2 sequences are MNHEY and SMNVEV (reference sequence). The CDR3 nucleotides are TGTGCCAGCGGGGGGGCTAGCGGGAGCCCGTACAATGAGCAGTTCTTC. It encodes CASGGASGSPYNEQFF.

V gene TRBV25-1 combines with J gene TRBJ1-2; 9 bases are a match to TRBD1. With V trimmed by 3 bases and J by 5 bases, 7 bases remained unmatched. Germline V gives CDR1 MGHDK, CDR2 SYGVNS. This CDR3 contains 15 residues. The CDR3 nucleotides read TGTGCCAGCAGTGACTTGGGGACAGGGACTTATGGCTACACCTTC. Translating it yields CASSDLGTGTYGYTF.

The V gene is TRBV27, the J gene TRBJ2-7, with TRBD2 matching 9 bases. Germline trimming cut 6 bases from V and 1 base from J; bases unmatched to any gene: 4. CDR3 length equals 14 residues. Germline V lookup: CDR1 MNHEY, CDR2 SMNVEV (reference sequence). CDR3 bases: TGTGCCAGCAGCCCTAGCGGGAAATCCTACGAGCAGTACTTC. It encodes CASSPSGKSYEQYF.

The genes are TRBV5-1 and TRBJ2-7; no reliable D call. Germline CDR1 and CDR2: SGHRS and YFSETQ. The CDR3 sequence is 12 residues long. Trimming removed 0 bases from V and 7 bases from J, with 8 bases in between. CDR3 in amino acids: CASSLEFREQYF. CDR3 sequence (DNA): TGCGCCAGCAGCTTGGAGTTCCGGGAGCAGTACTTC. Drawing the rest from reference TRBV5-1 and TRBJ2-7, the complete variable domain is KAGVTQTPRYLIKTRGQQVTLSCSPISGHRSVSWYQQTPGQGLQFLFEYFSETQRNKGNFPGRFSGRQFSNSRSEMNVSTLELGDSALYLCASSLEFREQYFGPGTRLTVT.

The V call is TRBV10-3, the J call TRBJ2-1, with 8 positions matching TRBD2. This CDR3 is 17 amino acids long. The V and J ends lost 3 bases and 3 bases, in that order; junction bases with no gene match: 10. Germline lookup yields CDR1 ENHRY and CDR2 SYGVKD. CDR3 region: CAISDPGLAGNYNEQFF. The CDR3 coding sequence is TGTGCCATCAGTGACCCGGGGCTAGCGGGCAACTACAATGAGCAGTTCTTC.

This clone has a handful of counts. This CDR3 reads CASSRLTGLAEKLFF. The CDR3 bases are TGTGCCAGCAGCCGACTTACAGGGCTGGCTGAAAAACTGTTTTTT. The chain joins TRBV7-9 to TRBJ1-4; D possibly corresponds to TRBD1 (6 bases). Deletions cut 5 bases from V and 7 bases from J, with 17 bases between. Germline CDR1 SEHNR, CDR2 FQNEAQ (reference sequence). The CDR3 is 15 residues long.

V gene TRBV7-9 combines with J gene TRBJ2-7, with 9 nucleotides matching TRBD1. CDR1 and CDR2 from the germline V gene are SEHNR and FQNEAQ (reference sequence). Trimming cost V 5 bases and J 5 bases; bases outside gene matches: 7. The CDR3 length is 14 residues. The CDR3 nucleotides are TGTGCCAGCAGCCTAGGACAGGGGACCGACGAGCAGTACTTC. This encodes CASSLGQGTDEQYF.

The chain recombines TRBV9 with TRBJ2-1, with 9 bases lining up with TRBD2. This CDR3 spans 16 amino acids. With V trimmed by 0 bases and J by 0 bases, 1 base remained unmatched. The V gene's germline CDR1 is SGDLS and CDR2 YYNGEE. The DNA for the CDR3 is TGTGCCAGCAGCGTAGCTAGCGGGGCCTCCTACAATGAGCAGTTCTTC. Amino acid sequence: CASSVASGASYNEQFF.

The CDR3, as DNA: TGTGCCAGCTCACAGGACGGACTAGCGGGGGGCTACGAGCAGTACTTC. Translated: CASSQDGLAGGYEQYF. The chain employs TRBV18 and TRBJ2-7, with 14 bases fitting TRBD2. The CDR3 extends over 16 amino acids. Unmatched junction bases numbered 5, after V lost 4 bases and J lost 3 bases. The V gene's germline CDR1 is KGHSH and CDR2 LQKENI.

The CDR3 nucleotides read TGTGCCAGCAGCTTAGGGGGGGGTGAAGAGACCCAGTACTTC. Its translation: CASSLGGGEETQYF. This chain uses TRBV11-2 with TRBJ2-5, with 7 bases identical to TRBD2. CDR1 and CDR2 from the germline V gene are SGHAT and FQNNGV. Losses at the gene ends were 1 base for V and 3 bases for J; bases not matched to a gene: 2. The CDR3 loop spans 14 amino acids.

The gene calls are TRBV9 and TRBJ2-5; 8 bases line up with TRBD2. The J call may be incorrect, as the DNA end agrees better with TRBJ2-7. CDR1 SGDLS and CDR2 YYNGEE come from the germline V gene. The CDR3 contains 14 residues. The CDR3 DNA reads TGTGCCAGCAGCACTCTAGCGGGCGGCTACGAGCAGTACTTC. It is translated as CASSTLAGGYEQYF.

The chain uses TRBV6-5 and TRBJ1-1, with TRBD1 matching over 8 bases. The CDR3 has 13 amino acids. Germline values: CDR1 MNHEY, CDR2 SVGAGI. J lost 4 bases, V lost 6 bases, and 4 bases had no gene match. The CDR3 DNA reads TGTGCCAGCAGCTCCGACAGGGGCACTGAAGCTTTCTTT. The encoded protein is CASSSDRGTEAFF.

This rearrangement joins TRBV11-2 to TRBJ2-7; possibly TRBD2 for D (6 bases). This CDR3 comprises 14 residues. V was trimmed by 4 bases and J by 3 bases, leaving 13 bases between them. From germline, CDR1 is SGHAT and CDR2 FQNNGV. The CDR3 DNA reads TGTGCCAGCAGCTCAGGGACTGGGGGCTACGAGCAGTACTTC. Translating it yields CASSSGTGGYEQYF.

V is TRBV29-1 and J is TRBJ2-7; D is unresolved. This CDR3 spans 11 amino acids. The V and J ends lost 1 base and 4 bases respectively, with 5 bases between them. The V gene's germline CDR1 is SQVTM and CDR2 ANQGSEA. CDR3 sequence (DNA): TGCAGCGTTGAAGGTAGATACGAGCAGTACTTC. Translating gives CSVEGRYEQYF.

The rearrangement uses TRBV9 and TRBJ2-5; 12 positions match TRBD2. Germline CDR1 SGDLS, CDR2 YYNGEE. The CDR3 runs 17 residues. Germline trimming cut 4 bases from V and 4 bases from J; bases unmatched to any gene: 11. CDR3 sequence reads: CASSPGKTSGSSETQYF. CDR3 bases: TGTGCCAGCAGCCCGGGGAAGACTAGCGGGAGTTCAGAGACCCAGTACTTC.

The chain carries TRBV15 and TRBJ1-1, with D uncertain. This CDR3 is 13 amino acids long. CDR1 and CDR2 from the germline V gene are LNHNV and YYDKDF (reference sequence). V gave up 1 base and J gave up 4 bases, with 7 bases separating them. CDR3 loop: CATSRVRGTEAFF. DNA of the CDR3: TGTGCCACCAGCAGAGTACGGGGCACTGAAGCTTTCTTT.

The V call is TRBV29-1, the J call TRBJ2-5, with a tentative D call TRBD1 (6 bases). This CDR3 spans 12 amino acids. Looked up from germline, CDR1 is SQVTM and CDR2 is ANQGSEA. V gave up 7 bases and J gave up 3 bases, with 12 bases separating them. The CDR3 coding sequence is TGCAGCGCCGGGGCAGGGGAAGAGACCCAGTACTTC. This codes for CSAGAGEETQYF.

The chain combines TRBV6-4 with TRBJ2-1, with 7 positions matching TRBD1. The CDR3 is made up of 19 amino acids. CDR1 is MRHNA and CDR2 is SNTAGT in the germline V gene. V was pared by 3 bases and J by 2 bases, with 16 bases of the junction left unmatched. This CDR3 is CASSESYRQGLGPYNEQFF. CDR3 nucleotide sequence: TGTGCCAGCAGTGAAAGTTACCGACAGGGCCTCGGGCCCTACAATGAGCAGTTCTTC.

This chain uses TRBV9 with TRBJ2-5; 9 bases align to TRBD2. V lost 2 bases to trimming and J lost 4 bases; unmatched junction nucleotides: 9. The CDR3 has 16 amino acids. Germline V CDR1 and CDR2: SGDLS, YYNGEE. The DNA of the CDR3 is TGTGCCAGCAGCGTCGCGGCGGGGGGGTTGTCAGAGACCCAGTACTTC. It is translated as CASSVAAGGLSETQYF.

This clone was detected once. V and J are TRBV28 and TRBJ1-2; maybe TRBD1 (5 bases). This CDR3 contains 13 residues. Trimming pared 7 bases from V and 0 bases from J, leaving 9 bases between. From germline, CDR1 is MDHEN and CDR2 SYDVKM. The CDR3 nucleotides are TGTGCCAGCAAGACAGACCCTAACTATGGCTACACCTTC. It yields the protein CASKTDPNYGYTF.

The V and J genes are TRBV5-1 and TRBJ1-2; possibly TRBD1 for D (5 bases). Trimming cost V 9 bases and J 0 bases, with 15 bases left between them. The CDR3 covers 14 residues. Germline V gene data show CDR1 as SGHRS and CDR2 as YFSETQ. Here the CDR3 DNA reads TGCGCCACCGCAGCGGGGGTAGCTAACTATGGCTACACCTTC. It specifies CATAAGVANYGYTF.

V usage is TRBV30 and J usage is TRBJ1-5; TRBD1 might be the D (6 bases). The CDR3 is 13 amino acids. Germline V gene sequence: CDR1 GTSNPN, CDR2 SVGIG (reference sequence). Trimming took off 2 bases at V and 6 bases at J, with 11 bases between the two ends. The DNA of the CDR3 is TGTGCCTGGAGTCCTACAGGGCTTCAGCCCCAGCATTTT. It specifies CAWSPTGLQPQHF.

CDR3 in DNA: TGCAGTGCTAGTGCGGGGAATGGCTACACCTTC. It encodes CSASAGNGYTF. V gene TRBV20-1 combines with J gene TRBJ1-2; D ambiguous. Per the germline V gene, CDR1 is DFQATT and CDR2 is SNEGSKA (reference sequence). V lost 3 bases and J lost 6, with 8 bases in between. The CDR3 is made up of 11 amino acids.